Sequencing of this T cell receptor beta chain was carried out in a study of patients with pleural tuberculosis. About this clonotype: This may be a read error, as it is one base from a much larger clone.

Germline lookup yields CDR1 KGHSH and CDR2 LQKENI. The CDR3 runs 13 residues. TCRdb re-called the reads with MiXCR, one entry per CDR3 protein. The data contain around 50,000 distinct CDR3 sequences, 6% to 9.5% of them singletons. The rearrangement links TRBV18 to TRBJ2-5, with D possibly TRBD1 on 5 matching bases. The source of this sequence is a human donor with pleural tuberculosis. The CDR3 nucleotides are TGTGGCAGCTCGGACACGACCCAAGAGACCCAGTACTTC. It translates to CGSSDTTQETQYF.